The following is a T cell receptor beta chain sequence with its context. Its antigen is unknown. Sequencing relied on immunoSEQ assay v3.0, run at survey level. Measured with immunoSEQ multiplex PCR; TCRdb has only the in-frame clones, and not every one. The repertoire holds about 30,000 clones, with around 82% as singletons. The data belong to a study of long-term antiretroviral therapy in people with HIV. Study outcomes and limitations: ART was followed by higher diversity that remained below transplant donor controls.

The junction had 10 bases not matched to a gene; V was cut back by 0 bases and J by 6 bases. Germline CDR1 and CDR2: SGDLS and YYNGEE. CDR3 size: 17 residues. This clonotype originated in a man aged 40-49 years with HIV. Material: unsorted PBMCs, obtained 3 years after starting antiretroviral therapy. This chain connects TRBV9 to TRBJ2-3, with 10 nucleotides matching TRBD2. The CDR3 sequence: CASSVGGSSGSRDTQYF. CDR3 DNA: TGTGCCAGCAGCGTAGGTGGTTCTAGCGGGAGTCGGGATACGCAGTATTTT.